This passage covers 24 T cell receptor beta chains from one sample sequenced in a study of T cells in Graves' hyperthyroidism and ophthalmopathy (dated 2019 in TCRdb). Libraries were constructed by multiplex PCR. This sample was sequenced with an Illumina HiSeq 2000. The TCR beta CDR3 regions were amplified from the RNA transcripts. For the first round of RT-PCR on the TCR CDR3, the HTBI primer set was used together with the Qiagen OneStep RT-PCR kit. The public reads were reanalyzed by TCRdb: fastp trimming at Q25, MiXCR alignment, in-frame beta chains only. Rows matching on CDR3 protein sequence are summarized as one entry with the most common DNA and genes. Present in this sample are 370,000 or so distinct CDR3 sequences, 20% to 25% of which were seen just once. Roughly 80% of the sample belongs to the ten largest clones. Input material: blood. These receptors came from a man in his fifties with Graves' hyperthyroidism.

The chain links TRBV20-1 to TRBJ2-2; 7 bases map to TRBD2. CDR1 DFQATT and CDR2 SNEGSKA come from the germline V gene (reference sequence). With 0 bases clipped from V and 2 bases from J, the junction kept 6 bases outside the gene matches. The CDR3 covers 16 residues. The DNA of the CDR3 is TGCAGTGCTAGAGACCTAGCGGTCCTAAACACCGGGGAGCTGTTTTTT. Amino acid sequence: CSARDLAVLNTGELFF.

The chain links TRBV6-1 to TRBJ2-1, with D uncertain. The closer fit of TRBJ2-7 to the DNA end suggests the J call may be wrong. The CDR3 loop spans 13 amino acids. Germline V gene sequence: CDR1 MNHNS, CDR2 SASEGT. The CDR3 DNA reads TGTGCCAGCAAGAGGAGCGAGAGTGATGAGCAGTACTTC. Its translation is CASKRSESDEQYF.

This clonotype has more than one count but fewer than ten. The chain recombines TRBV5-1 with TRBJ2-2, with D possibly matching TRBD1 (5 bases). Looked up from germline, CDR1 is SGHRS and CDR2 is YFSETQ. This CDR3 is 15 amino acids long. Trimming stripped 6 bases from V and 1 base from J, with 13 bases between. For the CDR3, the DNA is TGCGCCAGCAAGCAAGACGACAGGAACACCGGGGAGCTGTTTTTT. Translation gives CASKQDDRNTGELFF. The full variable domain, completed using reference TRBV5-1 and TRBJ2-2, is KAGVTQTPRYLIKTRGQQVTLSCSPISGHRSVSWYQQTPGQGLQFLFEYFSETQRNKGNFPGRFSGRQFSNSRSEMNVSTLELGDSALYLCASKQDDRNTGELFFGEGSRLTVL.

This rearrangement joins TRBV10-3 to TRBJ2-7; 9 bases are shared with TRBD2. CDR1 and CDR2 from the germline V gene are ENHRY and SYGVKD. The CDR3 totals 15 residues. The junction had 10 bases not matched to a gene; V was cut back by 8 bases and J by 2 bases. The CDR3 loop is CAIREGAGGTYEQYF. The CDR3 DNA follows: TGTGCCATCCGGGAGGGAGCGGGAGGCACCTACGAGCAGTACTTC.

The V and J genes are TRBV7-2 and TRBJ2-7, with D uncertain. The CDR3 loop spans 13 amino acids. Looked up from germline, CDR1 is SGHTA and CDR2 is FQGNSA. The V end lost 4 bases, the J end lost 3 bases, and 10 bases lay between the germline ends. The CDR3 is CASSSTDSYEQYF. The CDR3 nucleotides read TGTGCCAGCAGCTCCACCGATAGCTACGAGCAGTACTTC. Variable domain in full (rest from reference TRBV7-2 and TRBJ2-7): GAGVSQSPSNKVTEKGKDVELRCDPISGHTALYWYRQSLGQGLEFLIYFQGNSAPDKSGLPSDRFSAERTGGSVSTLTIQRTQQEDSAVYLCASSSTDSYEQYFGPGTRLTVT.

This clonotype was seen many times. The chain has TRBV7-8 and TRBJ2-1; 11 bases agree with TRBD2. Looked up from germline, CDR1 is SGHVS and CDR2 is FQNEAQ. V shed 4 bases, J shed 8 bases, and the junction held 10 bases outside the gene matches. This CDR3 region has 16 residues. The CDR3 bases are TGTGCCAGCAGCTCTAGCGGGAGGCCTCTCCCCCATGAGCAGTTCTTC. This gives the protein CASSSSGRPLPHEQFF.

The V call is TRBV20-1, the J call TRBJ2-1; the D gene is possibly TRBD1 (5 bases). Germline CDR1 is DFQATT and CDR2 is SNEGSKA (reference sequence). V was trimmed by 6 bases and J by 5 bases, leaving 17 bases between them. The CDR3 spans 14 residues. CDR3 sequence: CSASRQPLNNEQFF. CDR3 DNA: TGCAGTGCCAGCCGACAGCCCCTGAACAATGAGCAGTTCTTC.

This clonotype has ten or more counts. The chain has TRBV11-3 and TRBJ2-3; tentative D call: TRBD1 (6 bases). Germline-derived CDR1 and CDR2 are SGHNT and YENEEA. The CDR3 is made up of 18 amino acids. V gave up 1 base and J gave up 0 bases, with 17 bases separating them. The CDR3 DNA is TGTGCCAGCAGCTTAGGGCTGGACAGCTGGGCTAGCACAGATACGCAGTATTTT. Translated: CASSLGLDSWASTDTQYF.

As for this clonotype: Since no conserved phenylalanine or tryptophan closes the CDR3, a read error is the likely cause. CDR3 coding DNA: TGTGCCAGCAGCGTAGAAGTAGGGACAGGGACTCTCACAGATACGCAGTATATT. Its translation is CASSVEVGTGTLTDTQYI. The chain has TRBV9 and TRBJ2-3, with 9 bases identical to TRBD1. Germline CDR1 and CDR2: SGDLS and YYNGEE. This CDR3 region has 18 residues. J gave up 2 bases and V 0 bases, and 10 bases lay outside the gene matches.

This clonotype was seen a few times. This chain links TRBV2 with TRBJ1-2, with D possibly being TRBD1 (6 bases). This CDR3 has 14 amino acids. Germline V gives CDR1 SNHLY, CDR2 FYNNEI. Trimming took 7 bases from V and 9 from J, leaving 21 bases between them. CDR3 nucleotides: TGTGCCAGCACAAGACAGGAGGGGTCCTTGCGCTACACCTTC. Its translation: CASTRQEGSLRYTF.

This clonotype was picked up many times. CDR3 sequence: CAIRPGGPGGPQHF. Here the CDR3 DNA reads TGTGCCATCAGACCAGGGGGACCCGGCGGGCCCCAGCATTTT. The chain has TRBV10-3 and TRBJ1-5; TRBD1 agrees at 7 bases. The CDR3 has 14 residues. Germline CDR1 is ENHRY and CDR2 is SYGVKD. V lost 6 bases and J lost 9; bases outside the gene matches: 11.

J is TRBJ2-3 and V is TRBV10-3, with 9 bases lining up with TRBD1. The V segment lost 10 bases and the J segment 4 bases; nucleotides outside the gene matches: 6. Germline assignment: CDR1 ENHRY and CDR2 SYGVKD. The CDR3 runs 13 residues. The CDR3 here is CATGQGDADTQYF. Here the CDR3 DNA reads TGTGCCACGGGACAGGGCGATGCAGATACGCAGTATTTT.

There are many counts of this clonotype. CDR3 sequence (DNA): TGTGCCAGCAGCTTAAGTAGCGGGAGGTCCTACAATGAGCAGTTCTTC. Its protein is CASSLSSGRSYNEQFF. V is TRBV7-2 and J is TRBJ2-1; 10 bases are shared with TRBD2. Unmatched junction bases numbered 2, after V lost 2 bases and J lost 1 base. The CDR3 is 16 amino acids. Germline assignment: CDR1 SGHTA and CDR2 FQGNSA.

The J gene is TRBJ2-7, the V gene TRBV20-1, with 14 bases that match TRBD2. Germline V gene lookup returns CDR1 DFQATT and CDR2 SNEGSKA (reference sequence). J gave up 3 bases and V 6 bases, and 10 bases lay outside the gene matches. The CDR3 loop spans 16 amino acids. CDR3 DNA sequence: TGCAGTGCCAAAGGGACTAGCGGGAGTGCGGTCTACGAGCAGTACTTC. As protein: CSAKGTSGSAVYEQYF.

The chain carries TRBV7-9 and TRBJ2-3; TRBD2 matches at 10 bases. Trimming removed 5 bases from V and 0 bases from J; junction bases left unmatched: 8. The CDR3 is 17 amino acids. The germline CDR1 and CDR2 sequences are SEHNR and FQNEAQ (reference sequence). CDR3 DNA: TGTGCCAGCAGCCTACCTGAGACTAGCGGGAGCACAGATACGCAGTATTTT. Translated, it gives CASSLPETSGSTDTQYF. Full variable domain (missing parts from reference TRBV7-9 and TRBJ2-3): DTGVSQNPRHKITKRGQNVTFRCDPISEHNRLYWYRQTLGQGPEFLTYFQNEAQLEKSRLLSDRFSAERPKGSFSTLEIQRTEQGDSAMYLCASSLPETSGSTDTQYFGPGTRLTVL.

This clonotype was picked up many times. Here the CDR3 DNA reads TGTGCCAGCAGTTTAGTAGAGGGGTCAGCGAGGGAGCAGTACTTC. Encoded protein: CASSLVEGSAREQYF. J is TRBJ2-7 and V is TRBV12-3 or TRBV12-4; D is tentatively TRBD1 or TRBD2 (5 bases each). The CDR3 runs 15 residues. Trimming left V 1 base short and J 7 bases short, with 17 bases between.

The chain links TRBV9 to TRBJ1-3; 9 nucleotides align to TRBD1. V dropped 4 bases and J dropped 4; count of bases not matched to a gene: 15. Germline CDR1 reads SGDLS; CDR2 reads YYNGEE. The CDR3 has 18 residues. DNA for the CDR3: TGTGCCAGCAGCCCGACGGGACAGGGCCTCTCTGACGGAAACACCATATATTTT. This gives the protein CASSPTGQGLSDGNTIYF. The whole variable domain, filled in from reference TRBV9 and TRBJ1-3, reads DSGVTQTPKHLITATGQRVTLRCSPRSGDLSVYWYQQSLDQGLQFLIQYYNGEERAKGNILERFSAQQFPDLHSELNLSSLELGDSALYFCASSPTGQGLSDGNTIYFGEGSWLTVV.

CDR3 in amino acids: CAISESGRMLAGTEAFF. The CDR3 bases are TGTGCCATCAGTGAGTCGGGCAGGATGTTAGCCGGCACTGAAGCTTTCTTT. The chain uses TRBV10-3 and TRBJ1-1, with D unclear. Trimming left V 0 bases short and J 4 bases short, with 18 bases between. CDR1 and CDR2 (germline): ENHRY, SYGVKD. The CDR3 has 17 residues.

The rearrangement joins TRBV5-1 to TRBJ2-5, with D possibly matching TRBD1 (5 bases). The germline CDR1 and CDR2 sequences are SGHRS and YFSETQ. V was cut by 0 bases and J by 5 bases, with 17 bases left in between. The CDR3 spans 16 residues. CDR3 in DNA: TGCGCCAGCAGCTTGGGTGTAGCAGGGTTCTTTGAGACCCAGTACTTC. Its protein is CASSLGVAGFFETQYF.

This clonotype was found a few times. V usage is TRBV19 and J usage is TRBJ1-6, with TRBD1 identical over 7 bases. Trimming at V came to 7 bases and at J to 10 bases, leaving 16 bases not matched to a gene. The CDR3 length is 16 residues. The germline V gene has CDR1 LNHDA and CDR2 SQIVND (reference sequence). In nucleotides, the CDR3 is TGTGCCAGTAAAAAAGAGGGGGCGACGGCAGGATCACCCCTCCACTTT. Translating it yields CASKKEGATAGSPLHF.

This clonotype was observed a handful of times. This rearrangement joins TRBV19 to TRBJ1-1; tentatively, D is TRBD1 (6 bases). V dropped 5 bases and J dropped 8 bases, with 15 bases sitting between them. The length of the CDR3 is 13 residues. Germline loops: CDR1 LNHDA, CDR2 SQIVND (reference sequence). This CDR3 is CASSRHRGLEAFF. CDR3 coding DNA: TGTGCCAGTAGTCGACATAGGGGGTTGGAAGCTTTCTTT.

This clonotype was counted only a few times. V gene TRBV20-1 combines with J gene TRBJ2-5; 7 bases fit TRBD1. CDR1 and CDR2 (germline): DFQATT, SNEGSKA (reference sequence). The length of the CDR3 is 15 residues. V shed 0 bases and J 4 bases; nucleotides not matched to a gene: 8. The CDR3 region is CSARDPNRGGETQYF. CDR3 DNA: TGCAGTGCTAGAGATCCCAACAGGGGTGGAGAGACCCAGTACTTC.

This clonotype has only a few counts. Germline is not matched at one junction end, which may reflect a read error. The chain links TRBV3-1 to TRBJ2-1; 8 bases map to TRBD1. The CDR3 has 15 amino acids. The germline V gene has CDR1 LGHDT and CDR2 YNNKEL (reference sequence). DNA of the CDR3: TGTGCCAACAGCCAAGGGCCAGGGGGCCACAATGAGCAGTTCTTC. This translates into CANSQGPGGHNEQFF.

The gene calls are TRBV5-1 and TRBJ2-7; 8 bases align to TRBD2. The junction had 10 bases not matched to a gene; V was cut back by 1 base and J by 7 bases. The CDR3 has 15 residues. Germline CDR1 SGHRS, CDR2 YFSETQ. The DNA for the CDR3 is TGCGCCAGCAGCTTGTCGGGAGGGGATCTGGGGGAGCAGTACTTC. It specifies CASSLSGGDLGEQYF.